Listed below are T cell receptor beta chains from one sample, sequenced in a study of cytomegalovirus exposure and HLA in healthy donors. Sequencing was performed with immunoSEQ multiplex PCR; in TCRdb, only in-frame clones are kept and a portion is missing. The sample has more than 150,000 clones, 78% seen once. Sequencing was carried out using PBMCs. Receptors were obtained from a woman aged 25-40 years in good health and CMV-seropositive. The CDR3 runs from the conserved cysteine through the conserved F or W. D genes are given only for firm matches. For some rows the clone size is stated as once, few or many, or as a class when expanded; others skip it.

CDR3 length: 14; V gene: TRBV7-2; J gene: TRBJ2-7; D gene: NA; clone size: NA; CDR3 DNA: TGTGCCAGCAGCTTAGTTAGCCGGAACTACGAGCAGTACTTC; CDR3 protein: CASSLVSRNYEQYF
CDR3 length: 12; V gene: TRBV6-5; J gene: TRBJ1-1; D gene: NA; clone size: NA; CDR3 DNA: TGTGCCAGCAGTTCCGTCAACACTGAAGCTTTCTTT; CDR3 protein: CASSSVNTEAFF
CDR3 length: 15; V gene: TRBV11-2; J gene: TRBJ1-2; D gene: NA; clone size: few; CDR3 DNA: TGTGCCAGCAGCTTAGATCTCGGGGGGGTTTTTGGCTACACCTTC; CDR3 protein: CASSLDLGGVFGYTF
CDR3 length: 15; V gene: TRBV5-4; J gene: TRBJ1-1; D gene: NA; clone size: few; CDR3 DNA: TGTGCCAGCAGCCCCATTAGGCAGACAAACACTGAAGCTTTCTTT; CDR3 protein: CASSPIRQTNTEAFF
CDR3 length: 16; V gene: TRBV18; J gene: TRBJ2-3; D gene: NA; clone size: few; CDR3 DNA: TGTGCCAGCTCACTCGATGGCGGAACTAGCACAGATACGCAGTATTTT; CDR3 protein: CASSLDGGTSTDTQYF
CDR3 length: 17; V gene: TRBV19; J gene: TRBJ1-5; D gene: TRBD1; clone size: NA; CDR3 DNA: TGTGCCAGTATGCCAACCGGGACAGGGTTTTCCCTACGGCCCCAGCATTTT; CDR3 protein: CASMPTGTGFSLRPQHF
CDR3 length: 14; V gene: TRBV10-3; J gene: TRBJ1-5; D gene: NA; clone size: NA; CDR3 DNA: TGTGCCATCAGCCCCACGGGGGGCAATCAGCCCCAGCATTTT; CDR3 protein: CAISPTGGNQPQHF
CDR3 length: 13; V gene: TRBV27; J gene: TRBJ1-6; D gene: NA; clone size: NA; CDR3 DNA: TGTGCCAGCAGTCCCTCCTCGGGGACACCCCTCCACTTT; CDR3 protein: CASSPSSGTPLHF
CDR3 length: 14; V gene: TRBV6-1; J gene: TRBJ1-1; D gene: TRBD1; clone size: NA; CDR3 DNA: TGTGCCAGCACCCGGGGACAGGGGGCGACTGAAGCTTTCTTT; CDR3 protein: CASTRGQGATEAFF
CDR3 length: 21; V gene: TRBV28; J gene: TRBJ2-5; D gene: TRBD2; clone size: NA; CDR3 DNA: TGTGCCAGCAGGGACGGGGGGGGGCTACTAAGAGGGGAGGAGATAAGGGAGACCCAGTACTTC; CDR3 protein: CASRDGGGLLRGEEIRETQYF
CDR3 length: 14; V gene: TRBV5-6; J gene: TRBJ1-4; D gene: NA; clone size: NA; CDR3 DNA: TGTGCCAGCAGCTTGTTCAGGTCTAATGAAAAACTGTTTTTT; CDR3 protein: CASSLFRSNEKLFF
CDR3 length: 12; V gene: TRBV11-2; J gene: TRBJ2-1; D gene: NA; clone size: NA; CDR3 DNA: TGTGCCAGCAGCTTCACAGTGAATGAGCAGTTCTTC; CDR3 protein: CASSFTVNEQFF
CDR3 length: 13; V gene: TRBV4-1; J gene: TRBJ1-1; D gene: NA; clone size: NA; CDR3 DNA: TGCGCCAGCAGGCTGGGGGGTGGGACTGAAGCTTTCTTT; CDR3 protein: CASRLGGGTEAFF
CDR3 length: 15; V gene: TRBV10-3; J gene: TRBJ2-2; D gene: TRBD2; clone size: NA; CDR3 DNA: TGTGCCATCAGTGGGCCTAGCGGACCCCCGGGGGAGCTGTTTTTT; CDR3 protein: CAISGPSGPPGELFF
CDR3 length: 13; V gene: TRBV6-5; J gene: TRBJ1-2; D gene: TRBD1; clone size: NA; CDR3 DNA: TGTGCCAGCGGGGACAGGGGTCGATATGGCTACACCTTC; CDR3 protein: CASGDRGRYGYTF
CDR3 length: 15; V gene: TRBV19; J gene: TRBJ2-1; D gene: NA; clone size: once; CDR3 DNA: TGTGCCAGTTCTCCACAAGAGGGAGGATACAATGAGCAGTTCTTC; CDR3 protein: CASSPQEGGYNEQFF